This TCR beta chain originates from a study of blood T cell repertoires in COVID-19. About the research overall: Researchers got acute and convalescent COVID-19 samples from the United States, Italy and Spain. Nucleic acid was either cDNA or gDNA, and it came from T cells, B-cell-depleted T cells, or PBMCs.

Per the authors' pipeline: Amplification of reference gene primers was used by the study to estimate nucleated cell counts. Sequencing was performed with immunoSEQ multiplex PCR; in TCRdb, only in-frame clones are kept and a portion is missing. The V and J calls and clone size were taken over from that table, and D and trimming were inferred from the DNA. The sample gives about 290,000 clones, over 80% of which show up once; approximately 3.8% is in the top ten. The trim removed 2 bases at V and 4 bases at J, leaving 6 bases unmatched. Germline V lookup: CDR1 SGHTA, CDR2 FQGNSA. The CDR3 has 15 amino acids.

Specimen: peripheral blood. This chain joins TRBV7-2 and TRBJ2-7; TRBD2 matches 9 bases. The sequence was obtained from a woman aged 45-65 years with active or convalescent COVID-19. CDR3 nucleotide sequence: TGTGCCAGCAGCTTATCGCTAGCGGGGCTATACGAGCAGTACTTC. The encoded protein is CASSLSLAGLYEQYF. Full variable domain (outside the CDR3, taken from reference TRBV7-2 and TRBJ2-7): GAGVSQSPSNKVTEKGKDVELRCDPISGHTALYWYRQSLGQGLEFLIYFQGNSAPDKSGLPSDRFSAERTGGSVSTLTIQRTQQEDSAVYLCASSLSLAGLYEQYFGPGTRLTVT.